Presented here are 20 T cell receptor beta chains from one specimen sequenced in a study of blood T cell repertoires in COVID-19 (dated by TCRdb to the early 2020s). Library preparation was by the immunoSEQ multiplex PCR assay. This is the immuneACCESS table as TCRdb keeps it, with only in-frame sequences that have V and J called. A part of the clones is gone; compared with another copy, unresolved V genes explain less than half, and the rest is unexplained. The sample has under 200,000 clones on record, about 84% of them singletons. The leading ten clones occupy approximately 5% of the sample. Sequencing was done on a sample of PBMCs or T cells enriched from blood (not recorded which). The origin of the receptors is a man between 40 and 49 years old with acute COVID-19.

This clone was seen a single time. This chain connects TRBV27 to TRBJ2-6; 7 nucleotides line up with TRBD1. Germline V lookup: CDR1 MNHEY, CDR2 SMNVEV (reference sequence). The CDR3 is made up of 16 amino acids. J was trimmed by 2 bases and V by 5 bases; bases with no gene match: 6. Written as DNA, the CDR3 is TGTGCCAGCAGTGGAACCGACAGGGCTGGGGCCAACGTCCTGACTTTC. Translated: CASSGTDRAGANVLTF.

The V call is TRBV11-3, the J call TRBJ2-5, with TRBD2 identical over 12 bases. Trimming took 5 bases from V and 2 from J; bases not matched to a gene: 6. Germline CDR1 reads SGHNT; CDR2 reads YENEEA. The CDR3 is made up of 16 amino acids. The CDR3 nucleotides are TGTGCCAGCAGCCGGCGGACTAGCGGGGTACAAGAGACCCAGTACTTC. Translating it yields CASSRRTSGVQETQYF.

J is TRBJ1-1 and V is TRBV18, with D perhaps TRBD1 (5 bases). CDR1 KGHSH and CDR2 LQKENI come from the germline V gene. CDR3 length: 13 residues. V lost 3 bases and J 6 bases, leaving 11 bases between the germline ends. CDR3 region: CASSPGGMAEAFF. CDR3 nucleotides: TGTGCCAGCTCACCGGGGGGGATGGCTGAAGCTTTCTTT. The full variable domain, with the rest looked up from reference TRBV18 and TRBJ1-1, is NAGVMQNPRHLVRRRGQEARLRCSPMKGHSHVYWYRQLPEEGLKFMVYLQKENIIDESGMPKERFSAEFPKEGPSILRIQQVVRGDSAAYFCASSPGGMAEAFFGQGTRLTVV.

The chain is built from TRBV12-3 or TRBV12-4 and TRBJ1-5; the D gene is possibly TRBD1 (5 bases). The CDR3 has 13 residues. V gave up 7 bases and J gave up 1 base, with 8 bases separating them. The CDR3 sequence is CASNPGSNQPQHF. The DNA for the CDR3 is TGTGCCAGCAACCCAGGGAGCAATCAGCCCCAGCATTTT.

The chain links TRBV3-1 (or the pseudogene TRBV3-2) to TRBJ1-4, with 11 bases that match TRBD1. CDR3 length: 17 amino acids. Trimming at V came to 1 base and at J to 2 bases, leaving 3 bases not matched to a gene. The germline V gene has CDR1 LGHDT and CDR2 YNNKEL (reference sequence). CDR3: CASSQGGTGGTNEKLFF. CDR3 in DNA: TGTGCCAGCAGCCAAGGAGGGACAGGGGGTACTAATGAAAAACTGTTTTTT.

The chain employs TRBV28 and TRBJ2-2; a weak D match, TRBD2 (6 bases). V was cut by 8 bases and J by 3 bases, with 10 bases left in between. The CDR3 is 13 amino acids. Germline V gene sequence: CDR1 MDHEN, CDR2 SYDVKM. The CDR3 bases are TGTGCCAGCGAGGAGGGTCACACCGGGGAGCTGTTTTTT. The encoded protein is CASEEGHTGELFF.

The V and J genes are TRBV6-2 or TRBV6-3 and TRBJ1-1; D may be TRBD1 (5 bases). CDR3 length: 14 amino acids. Per the germline V gene, CDR1 is MNHEY and CDR2 is SVGEGT. V lost 6 bases, J lost 3 bases, and 14 bases lay in between. The CDR3 DNA follows: TGTGCCAGCAGGTACACAGGCCTCGACACTGAAGCTTTCTTT. Its translation: CASRYTGLDTEAFF.

The chain employs TRBV7-2 and TRBJ2-7, with 15 bases matching TRBD2. J gave up 7 bases and V 5 bases, and 3 bases lay outside the gene matches. Per the germline V gene, CDR1 is SGHTA and CDR2 is FQGNSA. The CDR3 sequence is 14 residues long. CDR3 amino acids: CASSRTSGRDEQYF. As DNA, the CDR3 is TGTGCCAGCAGCAGGACTAGCGGGAGGGATGAGCAGTACTTC. Full variable domain (missing parts from reference TRBV7-2 and TRBJ2-7): GAGVSQSPSNKVTEKGKDVELRCDPISGHTALYWYRQSLGQGLEFLIYFQGNSAPDKSGLPSDRFSAERTGGSVSTLTIQRTQQEDSAVYLCASSRTSGRDEQYFGPGTRLTVT.

This clone was seen a handful of times. The chain links TRBV7-6 to TRBJ1-6; D call uncertain. The V and J ends lost 0 bases and 7 bases respectively, with 13 bases between them. This CDR3 has 16 residues. Germline V gives CDR1 SGHVS, CDR2 FNYEAQ. The CDR3 here is CASSLAETTRNSPLHF. CDR3 nucleotide sequence: TGTGCCAGCAGCTTAGCGGAGACCACACGGAATTCACCCCTCCACTTT.

The chain recombines TRBV7-9 with TRBJ1-1; D unclear. The CDR3 is made up of 13 amino acids. Deletions cut 1 base from V and 4 bases from J, with 7 bases between. The germline V gene encodes CDR1 SEHNR and CDR2 FQNEAQ (reference sequence). The CDR3 DNA reads as TGTGCCAGCAGCTTAGTCCGGGGCACTGAAGCTTTCTTT. Its protein product is CASSLVRGTEAFF. The full variable domain, in which reference TRBV7-9 and TRBJ1-1 provide the parts outside the CDR3, is DTGVSQNPRHKITKRGQNVTFRCDPISEHNRLYWYRQTLGQGPEFLTYFQNEAQLEKSRLLSDRFSAERPKGSFSTLEIQRTEQGDSAMYLCASSLVRGTEAFFGQGTRLTVV.

J is TRBJ1-1 and V is TRBV7-9, with D uncertain. Between the trimmed V and J ends, which lost 1 base and 11 bases, there was a span of 11 bases. The CDR3 consists of 12 residues. Germline V lookup: CDR1 SEHNR, CDR2 FQNEAQ (reference sequence). Here the CDR3 DNA reads TGTGCCAGCAGCTTAGGCGGCGAGGTGGCTTTCTTT. Amino acids: CASSLGGEVAFF.

This clone turned up a few times. This chain links TRBV19 with TRBJ1-2; 10 nucleotides agree with TRBD1. Germline V gene lookup returns CDR1 LNHDA and CDR2 SQIVND (reference sequence). J was trimmed by 4 bases and V by 4 bases; bases with no gene match: 12. CDR3 length: 17 amino acids. The CDR3 bases are TGTGCCAGTAGTACCAGGACAGGGGGGAACCTCTTCTATGGCTACACCTTC. Residues: CASSTRTGGNLFYGYTF.

The chain joins TRBV15 to TRBJ2-7; D may be TRBD1 (6 bases). The CDR3 totals 14 residues. V was trimmed by 1 base and J by 2 bases, leaving 9 bases between them. Germline V gene sequence: CDR1 LNHNV, CDR2 YYDKDF (reference sequence). Here the CDR3 DNA reads TGTGCCACCAGCAGAGGGGGACAAGCCTACGAGCAGTACTTC. Translating gives CATSRGGQAYEQYF.

The genes are TRBV7-9 and TRBJ2-7; D gene unclear. Germline CDR1 and CDR2: SEHNR and FQNEAQ (reference sequence). CDR3 length: 13 amino acids. The V and J ends lost 4 bases and 2 bases respectively, with 9 bases between them. The CDR3 here is CASSSERTYEQYF. DNA of the CDR3: TGTGCCAGCAGCTCGGAGAGGACCTACGAGCAGTACTTC.

The V call is TRBV13, the J call TRBJ1-3, with TRBD1 matching over 11 bases. The CDR3 extends over 15 amino acids. Looked up from germline, CDR1 is PRHDT and CDR2 is FYEKMQ (reference sequence). Trimming cost V 5 bases and J 4 bases; bases outside gene matches: 4. The CDR3 sequence is CASSGQGALGNTIYF. In nucleotides, the CDR3 is TGTGCCAGCAGCGGACAGGGGGCGCTAGGAAACACCATATATTTT.

V gene TRBV4-2 combines with J gene TRBJ2-7, with 11 nucleotides matching TRBD2. This CDR3 spans 17 amino acids. Looked up from germline, CDR1 is LGHNA and CDR2 is YNFKEQ. The trim removed 3 bases at V and 5 bases at J, leaving 12 bases unmatched. The CDR3 nucleotides read TGTGCCAGCAGCCAGGCCACGGGACTAGCGGCACAGAACGAGCAGTACTTC. It translates to CASSQATGLAAQNEQYF.

J is TRBJ2-7 and V is TRBV29-1; weak D call: TRBD1 (6 bases). Trimming left V 3 bases short and J 2 bases short, with 14 bases between. CDR1 and CDR2 from the germline V gene are SQVTM and ANQGSEA. The CDR3 is made up of 14 amino acids. The CDR3 reads CSVEGLAGAYEQYF. The CDR3, as DNA: TGCAGCGTTGAGGGTTTGGCAGGGGCCTACGAGCAGTACTTC.

The CDR3 spells CASRGGGTQYF. In DNA form, the CDR3 reads TGTGCCAGCAGAGGGGGCGGTACGCAGTATTTT. This rearrangement joins TRBV2 to TRBJ2-3; 7 positions agree with TRBD1. J gave up 8 bases and V 6 bases, and 2 bases lay outside the gene matches. The CDR3 loop spans 11 amino acids. CDR1 is SNHLY, CDR2 FYNNEI, per germline. Variable domain in full (rest from reference TRBV2 and TRBJ2-3): EPEVTQTPSHQVTQMGQEVILRCVPISNHLYFYWYRQILGQKVEFLVSFYNNEISEKSEIFDDQFSVERPDGSNFTLKIRSTKLEDSAMYFCASRGGGTQYFGPGTRLTVL.

The CDR3 here is CASSLTPSSEQFF. The CDR3 DNA reads TGTGCCAGCAGCCTCACCCCTAGCAGTGAGCAGTTCTTC. The gene calls are TRBV4-2 and TRBJ2-1; D is perhaps TRBD2 (5 bases). Looked up from germline, CDR1 is LGHNA and CDR2 is YNFKEQ. The V and J ends lost 4 bases and 9 bases respectively, with 13 bases between them. The CDR3 is 13 amino acids.

A single count supports this clone. CDR3 nucleotide sequence: TGTGCCAGCAGTCGACAGTGGAACACTGAAGCTTTCTTT. Its protein is CASSRQWNTEAFF. The chain carries TRBV6-2 or TRBV6-3 and TRBJ1-1; a possible D gene is TRBD1 (5 bases). Germline loops: CDR1 MNHEY, CDR2 SVGEGT. This CDR3 spans 13 amino acids. Trimming shortened V by 5 bases and J by 1 base, and 8 bases separated the two germline ends.